What follows describes a single T cell receptor beta chain. The antigen remains undetermined. This entry is derived from a study of CD8+ T cells in alopecia areata. Background on the study: The investigators scored severity in treated patients by the percentage of affected scalp area. Study conclusions and caveats: While patients received tofacitinib, many expanded lesional clones remained present in scalp and blood.

The ends were cut back, 0 bases at V and 2 bases at J, with 10 bases in the middle. Germline-derived CDR1 and CDR2 are MGHRA and YSYEKL. The CDR3 contains 15 residues. Once RNA had been extracted, it was reverse transcribed into cDNA to act as the sequencing template. Produced via immunoSEQ multiplex PCR; TCRdb's table is partial and in-frame only. This sample has 110,000 to 150,000 clones; around 82% occur once, and the top ten carry 20% to 30%. As for treatment: oral pan-JAK inhibitor, 5-10 mg twice daily. The source material was CD8+ T cells sorted from blood, sampled at week 4, from a patient treated with tofacitinib. The clonotype was recovered from a human donor with alopecia areata. The chain employs TRBV4-1 and TRBJ2-5, with a tentative D call TRBD1 (5 bases). This CDR3 reads CASSQDRTLQETQYF. In DNA, the CDR3 is TGCGCCAGCAGCCAAGATCGGACACTTCAAGAGACCCAGTACTTC.